Listed here are 21 T cell receptor beta chains from one sample, sequenced in a study of Tregs in tolerant kidney transplant recipients. Assay used: immunoSEQ multiplex PCR; TCRdb lists only in-frame clones, some missing. The table lists 68,000 or so clones, about 83% of them singletons. Sequencing used CD4+ T cells from blood. The origin of the receptors is a human donor in good health.

The V call is TRBV11-3, the J call TRBJ2-5; 8 nucleotides match TRBD2. Per germline, CDR1 SGHNT and CDR2 YENEEA. The length of the CDR3 is 15 residues. Trimming at V came to 5 bases and at J to 2 bases, leaving 7 bases not matched to a gene. The CDR3, as DNA: TGTGCCAGCAGCCCCGGACTAGCCGGGCAAGAGACCCAGTACTTC. Its protein product is CASSPGLAGQETQYF. The entire variable domain, with the rest obtained from reference TRBV11-3 and TRBJ2-5, is as follows: EAGVVQSPRYKIIEKKQPVAFWCNPISGHNTLYWYLQNLGQGPELLIRYENEEAVDDSQLPKDRFSAERLKGVDSTLKIQPAELGDSAVYLCASSPGLAGQETQYFGPGTRLLVL.

The rearrangement uses TRBV13 and TRBJ2-5; D not resolved. Trimming cost V 2 bases and J 5 bases, with 3 bases left between them. Looked up from germline, CDR1 is PRHDT and CDR2 is FYEKMQ (reference sequence). This CDR3 comprises 11 residues. CDR3 amino acids: CASSLSETQYF. In DNA, the CDR3 is TGTGCCAGCAGCTTATCGGAGACCCAGTACTTC.

In its sample, this clone was seen a few times. The sample contains more than one DNA sequence encoding this CDR3. The chain employs TRBV9 and TRBJ2-7; D gene uncertain. This CDR3 comprises 14 residues. Germline V gene lookup returns CDR1 SGDLS and CDR2 YYNGEE. Deletions cut 0 bases from V and 1 base from J, with 8 bases between. The CDR3 region has the DNA TGTGCCAGCAGCGTAGGCGCAGAGTCCTACGAGCAGTACTTC. As protein: CASSVGAESYEQYF.

This clone was recorded a few times. This rearrangement joins TRBV10-3 to TRBJ1-1; 8 bases are a match to TRBD1. There are 15 residues in the CDR3. V trimming: 10 bases; J trimming: 3 bases; junction bases outside the gene matches: 13. Germline V gene sequence: CDR1 ENHRY, CDR2 SYGVKD. The CDR3 bases are TGTGCCACCTCACTGACAGGGGAGGGGGACACTGAAGCTTTCTTT. This gives the protein CATSLTGEGDTEAFF.

The J gene is TRBJ2-7, the V gene TRBV18, with 7 bases that match TRBD2. With V trimmed by 0 bases and J by 2 bases, 1 base remained unmatched. The CDR3 length is 14 residues. The V gene's germline CDR1 is KGHSH and CDR2 LQKENI. CDR3 region: CASSPPGLPYEQYF. The CDR3 nucleotides are TGTGCCAGCTCACCACCGGGACTACCCTACGAGCAGTACTTC. The full variable domain, with the rest looked up from reference TRBV18 and TRBJ2-7, is NAGVMQNPRHLVRRRGQEARLRCSPMKGHSHVYWYRQLPEEGLKFMVYLQKENIIDESGMPKERFSAEFPKEGPSILRIQQVVRGDSAAYFCASSPPGLPYEQYFGPGTRLTVT.

The genes are TRBV4-3 and TRBJ2-7, with 9 bases fitting TRBD2. Germline values: CDR1 LGHNA, CDR2 YSLEER. V trimming: 1 base; J trimming: 1 base; junction bases outside the gene matches: 5. The CDR3 spans 16 residues. CDR3 region: CASSQGGLAESYEQYF. The CDR3 DNA sequence: TGCGCCAGCAGCCAAGGGGGACTAGCTGAATCCTACGAGCAGTACTTC.

V gene TRBV28 combines with J gene TRBJ2-1; 10 bases align to TRBD2. There are 18 residues in the CDR3. V trimming: 6 bases; J trimming: 9 bases; junction bases outside the gene matches: 20. From germline, CDR1 is MDHEN and CDR2 SYDVKM. CDR3 DNA sequence: TGTGCCAGCAGACGGACGACTGTAGCTAGCGGGAGATCAGGTGAGCAGTTCTTC. Protein sequence: CASRRTTVASGRSGEQFF.

The chain combines TRBV2 with TRBJ2-1; D gene uncertain. Germline V gene data show CDR1 as SNHLY and CDR2 as FYNNEI. V was pared by 3 bases and J by 7 bases, with 13 bases between. The CDR3 covers 14 residues. The CDR3 nucleotides read TGTGCCAGCAGTGACTCGGTTCAGAGGAATGAGCAGTTCTTC. Its translation is CASSDSVQRNEQFF. The variable domain in full, with the rest retrieved from reference TRBV2 and TRBJ2-1, is EPEVTQTPSHQVTQMGQEVILRCVPISNHLYFYWYRQILGQKVEFLVSFYNNEISEKSEIFDDQFSVERPDGSNFTLKIRSTKLEDSAMYFCASSDSVQRNEQFFGPGTRLTVL.

The chain combines TRBV5-1 with TRBJ2-7, with 9 bases aligning to TRBD1. This CDR3 is 13 amino acids long. Trimming cost V 4 bases and J 4 bases; bases outside gene matches: 3. Germline V CDR1 and CDR2: SGHRS, YFSETQ. DNA for the CDR3: TGCGCCAGCAGCCGGACAGGGGATTACGAGCAGTACTTC. It yields the protein CASSRTGDYEQYF.

This clone was counted once. The chain uses TRBV25-1 and TRBJ1-1; D may be TRBD1 (5 bases). In germline, CDR1 is MGHDK, CDR2 SYGVNS. The V end lost 6 bases, the J end lost 3 bases, and 14 bases lay between the germline ends. The CDR3 is 14 residues long. The CDR3 nucleotides read TGTGCCAGCAGCCCTGGGGGGTTAGACACTGAAGCTTTCTTT. Protein product: CASSPGGLDTEAFF.

The V and J genes are TRBV6-1 and TRBJ2-7, with TRBD1 as a possible D gene (6 bases). V lost 1 base and J lost 9, with 10 bases in between. The germline V gene encodes CDR1 MNHNS and CDR2 SASEGT. This CDR3 contains 12 residues. CDR3 region: CASSEEGQRQYF. For the CDR3, the DNA is TGTGCCAGCAGTGAAGAGGGACAAAGGCAGTACTTC.

The V and J genes are TRBV19 and TRBJ2-5; TRBD2 matches 8 bases. This CDR3 is built from 16 residues. Per the germline V gene, CDR1 is LNHDA and CDR2 is SQIVND (reference sequence). Trimming cost V 2 bases and J 2 bases; bases outside gene matches: 7. CDR3 sequence (DNA): TGTGCCAGTAGTATATCCGGGGGGGGACTTCAAGAGACCCAGTACTTC. Encoded protein: CASSISGGGLQETQYF. Full variable domain (outside the CDR3, taken from reference TRBV19 and TRBJ2-5): DGGITQSPKYLFRKEGQNVTLSCEQNLNHDAMYWYRQDPGQGLRLIYYSQIVNDFQKGDIAEGYSVSREKKESFPLTVTSAQKNPTAFYLCASSISGGGLQETQYFGPGTRLLVL.

This clone turned up a few times. The V gene is TRBV7-3, the J gene TRBJ1-6; D unresolved. Germline V CDR1 and CDR2: SGHTA, FQGTGA. This CDR3 region has 14 residues. With 2 bases removed from V and 7 bases from J, the gap between germline ends came to 9 bases. The CDR3: CASSLQAGNSPLHF. The CDR3 DNA sequence: TGTGCCAGCAGCTTACAGGCCGGGAATTCACCCCTCCACTTT.

V is TRBV4-1 and J is TRBJ1-6; D might be TRBD1 (6 bases). V was clipped by 0 bases and J by 9 bases, with 24 bases between them. This CDR3 is built from 19 residues. The germline V gene has CDR1 MGHRA and CDR2 YSYEKL. The CDR3 here is CASSQEFGRSDSGSSPLHF. CDR3 nucleotides: TGCGCCAGCAGCCAAGAATTCGGGCGCTCGGACAGTGGAAGTTCACCCCTCCACTTT.

The chain is built from TRBV10-2 and TRBJ1-1; no definite D call. The CDR3 is 12 residues long. The V end lost 3 bases, the J end lost 2 bases, and 4 bases lay between the germline ends. Germline V gene data show CDR1 as WSHSY and CDR2 as SAAADI. This CDR3 is CASSEANTEAFF. The CDR3 DNA sequence: TGCGCCAGCAGTGAAGCAAACACTGAAGCTTTCTTT.

The rearrangement links TRBV5-1 to TRBJ2-1; 9 bases map to TRBD2. Germline V CDR1 and CDR2: SGHRS, YFSETQ. This CDR3 is 15 amino acids long. The J segment lost 7 bases and the V segment lost 4 bases, leaving 9 bases of the junction unmatched. The CDR3, as DNA: TGCGCCAGCAGCACGCGGGGGGGCAATCTTAATGAGCAGTTCTTC. Its translation is CASSTRGGNLNEQFF.

On this clone itself: The sample has other DNA sequences that encode this CDR3 too. CDR3 region: CASSLLAGYNEQFF. CDR3 in DNA: TGTGCCAGCAGCCTCCTAGCGGGCTACAATGAGCAGTTCTTC. V usage is TRBV7-3 and J usage is TRBJ2-1, with 8 nucleotides matching TRBD2. Trimming cost V 5 bases and J 3 bases; bases outside gene matches: 3. Germline V gene data show CDR1 as SGHTA and CDR2 as FQGTGA. This CDR3 has 14 residues.

The rearrangement links TRBV14 to TRBJ1-2, with D possibly matching TRBD1 (6 bases). This CDR3 is 13 amino acids long. Germline V lookup: CDR1 SGHDN, CDR2 FVKESK. The ends were cut back, 0 bases at V and 5 bases at J, with 7 bases in the middle. The CDR3 spells CASSQDTGYGYTF. The CDR3, as DNA: TGTGCCAGCAGCCAAGACACAGGGTATGGCTACACCTTC. The full variable domain, completed using reference TRBV14 and TRBJ1-2, is EAGVTQFPSHSVIEKGQTVTLRCDPISGHDNLYWYRRVMGKEIKFLLHFVKESKQDESGMPNNRFLAERTGGTYSTLKVQPAELEDSGVYFCASSQDTGYGYTFGSGTRLTVV.

The chain uses TRBV25-1 and TRBJ1-2; D is perhaps TRBD1 (5 bases). The CDR3 runs 13 residues. V was trimmed by 3 bases and J by 4 bases, leaving 9 bases between them. Germline lookup yields CDR1 MGHDK and CDR2 SYGVNS. In DNA form, the CDR3 reads TGTGCCAGCAGTGATCAGGGTGGCTATGGCTACACCTTC. This encodes CASSDQGGYGYTF.

The chain combines TRBV19 with TRBJ1-5, with TRBD1 matching 8 bases. The CDR3 is 14 residues long. CDR1 LNHDA and CDR2 SQIVND come from the germline V gene (reference sequence). J was trimmed by 2 bases and V by 4 bases; bases with no gene match: 1. Written as DNA, the CDR3 is TGTGCCAGTAGTACACAGGGGGGCAATCAGCCCCAGCATTTT. Its translation: CASSTQGGNQPQHF.

J is TRBJ1-4 and V is TRBV7-9; D gene uncertain. The V gene's germline CDR1 is SEHNR and CDR2 FQNEAQ (reference sequence). V lost 5 bases to trimming and J lost 2 bases, with 15 bases between them. This CDR3 is 16 amino acids long. The CDR3 region is CASSLSGATTNEKLFF. CDR3 DNA sequence: TGTGCCAGCAGCCTGTCAGGTGCTACTACTAATGAAAAACTGTTTTTT.